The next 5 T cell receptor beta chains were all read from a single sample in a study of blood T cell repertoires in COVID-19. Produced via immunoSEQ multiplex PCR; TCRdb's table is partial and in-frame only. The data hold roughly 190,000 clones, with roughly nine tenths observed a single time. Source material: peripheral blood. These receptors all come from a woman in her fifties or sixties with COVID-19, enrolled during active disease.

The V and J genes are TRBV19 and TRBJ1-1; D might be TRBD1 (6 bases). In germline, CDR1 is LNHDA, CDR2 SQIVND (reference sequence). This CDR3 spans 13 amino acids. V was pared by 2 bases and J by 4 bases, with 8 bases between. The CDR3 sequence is CASSITGITEAFF. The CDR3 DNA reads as TGTGCCAGTAGTATAACAGGGATCACTGAAGCTTTCTTT.

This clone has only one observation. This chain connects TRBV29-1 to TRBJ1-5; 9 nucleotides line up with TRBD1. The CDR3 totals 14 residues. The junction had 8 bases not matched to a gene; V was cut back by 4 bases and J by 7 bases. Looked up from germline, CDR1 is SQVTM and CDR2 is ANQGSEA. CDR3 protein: CSVGPGDRDQPQHF. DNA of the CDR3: TGCAGCGTTGGCCCGGGGGACAGGGACCAGCCCCAGCATTTT.

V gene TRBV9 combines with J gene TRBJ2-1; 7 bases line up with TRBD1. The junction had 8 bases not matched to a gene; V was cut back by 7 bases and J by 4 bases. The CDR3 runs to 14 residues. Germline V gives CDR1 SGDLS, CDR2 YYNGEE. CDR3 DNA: TGTGCCAGCGGACCTGGGACAGTTTACAATGAGCAGTTCTTC. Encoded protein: CASGPGTVYNEQFF.

CDR3 sequence: CATGTGSSYEQYF. CDR3 bases: TGTGCCACCGGGACAGGGAGCTCCTACGAGCAGTACTTC. This chain uses TRBV10-3 with TRBJ2-7; 9 nucleotides agree with TRBD1. The CDR3 loop spans 13 amino acids. Trimming took 10 bases from V and 0 from J; bases not matched to a gene: 4. Germline CDR1 reads ENHRY; CDR2 reads SYGVKD.

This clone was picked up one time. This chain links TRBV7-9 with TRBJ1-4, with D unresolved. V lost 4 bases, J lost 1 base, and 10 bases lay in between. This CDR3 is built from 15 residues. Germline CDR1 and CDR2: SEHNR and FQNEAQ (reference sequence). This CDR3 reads CASSSPPRTNEKLFF. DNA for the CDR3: TGTGCCAGCAGCTCCCCGCCCAGAACTAATGAAAAACTGTTTTTT.